The sequence of this TCR beta chain was determined in a study of vaccination effects on CD4 cells after COVID-19. Overall study results and limits: There were few convalescent patients in the study and no early post-infection timepoints.

The CDR3 runs to 14 residues. CDR1 is SNHLY, CDR2 FYNNEI, per germline. The ends were cut back, 6 bases at V and 4 bases at J, with 15 bases in the middle. TCRdb keeps only in-frame clones here, not all; method: immunoSEQ multiplex PCR. The table lists 70,000 or so clones, around 79% of them singletons. Viral peptide pools were used in the ViraFEST assay to expand antigen-specific CD4+ T cells, and sequencing came afterward. Culture lasted under 13 days before CD4+ T cell isolation. Vaccine recipients lacked prior SARS-CoV-2 infection and had negative nucleocapsid antibodies. For each well, 1.5 million to 2.5 million PBMC were cultured with roughly 11 IU/ml IL-2 and roughly 9.2 ug/ml peptides. Half-medium replacement with IL-2 medium occurred on days 3 and 7. In the case of this clone: What it recognizes is unknown.

The rearrangement uses TRBV2 and TRBJ1-1; D uncertain. The sequencing used CD4+ T cells from PBMCs cultured with HCoV-NL63 spike peptides, collected before COVID-19 vaccination. This TCR came from a human donor who received a COVID-19 vaccine. The CDR3 loop reads CASRDLWGSTEAFF. CDR3 DNA: TGTGCCAGCAGAGACCTCTGGGGTAGCACTGAAGCTTTCTTT.